This record concerns one T cell receptor beta chain sequence. The antigen is not known. Germline CDR1 SGHAT, CDR2 FQDESV (reference sequence). V was clipped by 4 bases and J by 8 bases, with 20 bases between them. CDR3 size: 16 residues. The data stem from a study of neoadjuvant nivolumab and ipilimumab in lung cancer. General observations from the study: TCR richness and clonality were higher in tumors than adjacent uninvolved lung.

Assay: immunoSEQ multiplex PCR; the TCRdb copy retains only in-frame clones and omits some. The data hold some 9,700 clones, with around 77% observed a single time. The receptor comes from an adult with non-small cell lung cancer. Some clones in this sample may be carry-over from other donors' samples. The specimen was tumor tissue, collected after neoadjuvant nivolumab, alone or with ipilimumab, at or shortly before surgery. The chain is built from TRBV11-1 and TRBJ1-4; D uncertain. This chain's CDR3 is CASSSNPGPDEEKLFF. DNA of the CDR3: TGTGCCAGCAGCTCAAACCCCGGCCCAGACGAAGAAAAACTGTTTTTT.